These 21 T cell receptor beta chains came from one sample sequenced in a study of T cells expressing NK-cell markers. TCRdb re-called the 5' RACE reads and shows each CDR3 protein once, DNA omitted. In total, the table holds about 550,000 distinct CDR3 sequences. The source material was blood T cells: a sorted CD56 or NKG2C T cell subset, CD4+ or CD8+ T cells, or bulk PBMC T cells (not recorded which). These receptors were obtained from a man between 18 and 29 years old in good health.

The chain employs TRBV5-1 and TRBJ2-1; TCRdb lists TRBD2, though no DNA is available to test this call. The CDR3 consists of 17 residues. Germline V CDR1 and CDR2: SGHRS, YFSETQ. The CDR3 reads CASSGTSGSKPLNEQFF.

This chain joins TRBV15 and TRBJ2-1; the TRBD1 assignment by TCRdb is unverifiable without DNA. This CDR3 has 16 amino acids. The germline V gene encodes CDR1 LNHNV and CDR2 YYDKDF (reference sequence). This chain's CDR3 is CATSSRTGLTYNEQFF.

The V and J genes are TRBV12-3 or TRBV12-4 and TRBJ2-7; absent DNA, TCRdb's TRBD1 call cannot be checked. CDR3 length: 16 amino acids. The CDR3 protein is CASSPGTGGASDEQYF.

The chain uses TRBV18 and TRBJ2-5; TCRdb's D call of TRBD1 is untestable without DNA. The CDR3 is 15 amino acids. Germline assignment: CDR1 KGHSH and CDR2 LQKENI. Here the CDR3 reads CAGTSDRMIQETQYF.

This rearrangement joins TRBV5-1 to TRBJ2-1; TCRdb gives TRBD2 as the D gene, but with no DNA this cannot be confirmed. This CDR3 comprises 19 residues. CDR1 SGHRS and CDR2 YFSETQ come from the germline V gene. The CDR3 loop is CASSRIGLAGAGSYNEQFF.

The genes are TRBV4-1 and TRBJ1-2. CDR3 size: 15 residues. Germline V lookup: CDR1 MGHRA, CDR2 YSYEKL. The CDR3 is CASSQDGQSLRGYTF.

This CDR3 is CASSSPWTSGYYEQYF. This chain links TRBV28 with TRBJ2-7; the D gene TCRdb calls, TRBD2, cannot be checked with no DNA. Germline V gene lookup returns CDR1 MDHEN and CDR2 SYDVKM. The CDR3 is 16 amino acids.

V is TRBV15 and J is TRBJ2-5. The CDR3 is 14 amino acids. Germline V gives CDR1 LNHNV, CDR2 YYDKDF (reference sequence). The CDR3 sequence is CATSRDSWGETQYF.

The chain combines TRBV7-9 with TRBJ2-1; the D gene TCRdb calls, TRBD1, cannot be checked with no DNA. The CDR3 length is 15 residues. CDR1 is SEHNR and CDR2 is FQNEAQ in the germline V gene (reference sequence). CDR3 sequence reads: CASSEDLRDLQEQFF.

The chain employs TRBV5-1 and TRBJ1-4. Germline CDR1 and CDR2: SGHRS and YFSETQ. This CDR3 is built from 11 residues. Here the CDR3 reads CASRGNEKLFF. Drawing the rest from reference TRBV5-1 and TRBJ1-4, the complete variable domain is KAGVTQTPRYLIKTRGQQVTLSCSPISGHRSVSWYQQTPGQGLQFLFEYFSETQRNKGNFPGRFSGRQFSNSRSEMNVSTLELGDSALYLCASRGNEKLFFGSGTQLSVL.

The V and J genes are TRBV20-1 and TRBJ2-3; with no DNA, the TCRdb D assignment of TRBD2 cannot be verified. This CDR3 comprises 15 residues. Germline-derived CDR1 and CDR2 are DFQATT and SNEGSKA (reference sequence). This chain's CDR3 is CSAYMTSGATDTQYF.

The V call is TRBV15, the J call TRBJ2-1; the TRBD2 assignment by TCRdb is unverifiable without DNA. Germline lookup yields CDR1 LNHNV and CDR2 YYDKDF (reference sequence). This CDR3 has 22 residues. The CDR3 protein is CATSRVLWGPGLRTSGRNEQFF.

The chain links TRBV6-2 or TRBV6-3 to TRBJ2-7; TCRdb calls TRBD2, which cannot be checked without DNA. The germline V gene has CDR1 MNHEY and CDR2 SVGEGT. This CDR3 is 14 amino acids long. The CDR3 is CASSHAREGYEQYF.

The rearrangement links TRBV27 to TRBJ1-4. The CDR3 totals 15 residues. Germline CDR1 MNHEY, CDR2 SMNVEV (reference sequence). CDR3 sequence reads: CASSLWGPANEKLFF.

The gene calls are TRBV7-7 and TRBJ2-3; the TCRdb call, TRBD2, lacks DNA for checking. CDR1 SSHAT and CDR2 FNYEAQ come from the germline V gene (reference sequence). This CDR3 comprises 14 residues. CDR3 sequence: CASSLGTYSDTQYF.

The chain links TRBV29-1 to TRBJ2-1; TCRdb selects TRBD1, and the lack of DNA leaves this call unchecked. CDR1 SQVTM and CDR2 ANQGSEA come from the germline V gene. CDR3 length: 14 amino acids. The CDR3 loop reads CSVESGAIYNEQFF.

The chain is built from TRBV11-2 and TRBJ2-1; TCRdb's D call, TRBD1, is unchecked because there is no DNA. CDR3 length equals 16 residues. Germline V gene sequence: CDR1 SGHAT, CDR2 FQNNGV. CDR3 residues: CASGPLPPGGPGEQFF.

The chain uses TRBV12-3 or TRBV12-4 and TRBJ2-2; with no DNA, the TCRdb D assignment of TRBD1 cannot be verified. This CDR3 region has 15 residues. The chain's CDR3 is CASSLHRGGLGELFF.

V and J are TRBV4-2 and TRBJ2-5; TCRdb reports TRBD1, a call that lacks DNA to check it against. This CDR3 comprises 18 residues. The germline gives CDR1 LGHNA, CDR2 YNFKEQ. Here the CDR3 reads CASSQGASLGQEKETQYF.

V gene TRBV15 combines with J gene TRBJ2-1; without DNA, the TCRdb call of TRBD1 cannot be checked. This CDR3 is built from 15 residues. Germline CDR1 LNHNV, CDR2 YYDKDF (reference sequence). CDR3 in amino acids: CATRDWGGSHNEQFF. Full variable domain (remainder filled in from reference TRBV15 and TRBJ2-1): DAMVIQNPRYQVTQFGKPVTLSCSQTLNHNVMYWYQQKSSQAPKLLFHYYDKDFNNEADTPDNFQSRRPNTSFCFLDIRSPGLGDTAMYLCATRDWGGSHNEQFFGPGTRLTVL.

The chain employs TRBV27 and TRBJ2-7; there is no DNA to check the TCRdb D call of TRBD1. The CDR3 consists of 14 residues. CDR1 and CDR2 (germline): MNHEY, SMNVEV (reference sequence). CDR3 sequence reads: CASHPGTANYEQYF.